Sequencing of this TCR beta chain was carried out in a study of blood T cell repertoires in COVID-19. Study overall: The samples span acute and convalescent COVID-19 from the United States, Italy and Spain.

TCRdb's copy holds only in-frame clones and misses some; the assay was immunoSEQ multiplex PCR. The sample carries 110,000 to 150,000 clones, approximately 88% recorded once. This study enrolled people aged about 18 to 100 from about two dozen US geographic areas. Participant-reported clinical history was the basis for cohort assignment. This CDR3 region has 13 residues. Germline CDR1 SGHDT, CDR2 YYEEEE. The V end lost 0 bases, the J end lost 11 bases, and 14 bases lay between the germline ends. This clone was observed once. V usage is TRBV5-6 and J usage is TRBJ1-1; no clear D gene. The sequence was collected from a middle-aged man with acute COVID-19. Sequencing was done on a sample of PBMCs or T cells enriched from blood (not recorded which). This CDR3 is CASSLANRVSAFF. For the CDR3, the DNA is TGTGCCAGCAGCTTGGCCAATCGGGTCTCGGCTTTCTTT.